This entry concerns a single T cell receptor (beta chain). These data are taken from a study of shared clonotypes between healthy human individuals. The V gene end was trimmed by 5 bases and the J gene end by 3 bases; junction bases not matched to a gene: 5. This CDR3 has 14 residues. Germline V lookup: CDR1 SGHAT, CDR2 FQNNGV. Method: immunoSEQ multiplex PCR; TCRdb's copy keeps in-frame clones and lacks some. The sample consists of roughly 2 million clones, roughly 95% of them appearing once. The TCR originated in a man younger than 35 in good health. The sequenced sample was naive CD4+ T cells sorted from blood. Subset specified: CD45RA+ positively selected. This chain joins TRBV11-2 and TRBJ2-7, with 9 nucleotides matching TRBD1. The CDR3 sequence: CASSARQGVYEQYF. CDR3 coding DNA: TGTGCCAGCAGCGCCCGACAGGGGGTCTACGAGCAGTACTTC. The full variable domain, in which reference TRBV11-2 and TRBJ2-7 provide the parts outside the CDR3, is EAGVAQSPRYKIIEKRQSVAFWCNPISGHATLYWYQQILGQGPKLLIQFQNNGVVDDSQLPKDRFSAERLKGVDSTLKIQPAKLEDSAVYLCASSARQGVYEQYFGPGTRLTVT.